A single sample gave rise to the 15 T cell receptor beta chains below, sequenced in a study of T-cell memory formation after mild COVID-19. MiXCR, run by TCRdb on the 5' RACE reads, gives a single entry per CDR3 protein. The sample carries under 350,000 distinct CDR3 sequences, 15% to 20% recorded once. Sequencing was done on a sample of PBMCs or a T cell subset sorted from them (not recorded which). The receptor set was obtained from a young man who had mild COVID-19 (a few samples of this study predate the infection). Cell type and time point are not known.

This clonotype was seen only once. The genes are TRBV15 and TRBJ2-1, with no clear D. Germline values: CDR1 LNHNV, CDR2 YYDKDF (reference sequence). V lost 5 bases, J lost 0 bases, and 2 bases lay in between. The length of the CDR3 is 12 residues. CDR3 coding DNA: TGTGCCACCAGCTCCTCCTACAATGAGCAGTTCTTC. Protein: CATSSSYNEQFF.

The J gene is TRBJ2-1, the V gene TRBV7-9; no reliable D call. Between the trimmed V and J ends, which lost 5 bases and 4 bases, there was a span of 12 bases. Germline CDR1 and CDR2: SEHNR and FQNEAQ (reference sequence). The CDR3 sequence is 14 residues long. CDR3 bases: TGTGCCAGCAGCCCTTGGACGGAGTACAATGAGCAGTTCTTC. Translation gives CASSPWTEYNEQFF.

V and J are TRBV7-2 and TRBJ2-7, with D hard to call. V was shortened by 4 bases and J by 0 bases, with 16 bases between the two germline ends. This CDR3 spans 16 amino acids. Germline CDR1 SGHTA, CDR2 FQGNSA. The CDR3 reads CASSSVDIPGSYEQYF. For the CDR3, the DNA is TGTGCCAGCAGCTCCGTAGACATCCCTGGCTCCTACGAGCAGTACTTC.

The gene calls are TRBV12-3 or TRBV12-4 and TRBJ1-1, with a weak D call TRBD1 (5 bases). This CDR3 comprises 15 residues. V lost 6 bases, J lost 2 bases, and 16 bases lay in between. DNA of the CDR3: TGTGCCAGCAGCAAGGCTGACAGAACAAACACTGAAGCTTTCTTT. This translates into CASSKADRTNTEAFF.

J is TRBJ2-5 and V is TRBV7-2; D not resolved. The CDR3 has 13 residues. V was cut by 5 bases and J by 3 bases, with 10 bases left in between. Germline-derived CDR1 and CDR2 are SGHTA and FQGNSA. The CDR3 bases are TGTGCCAGCAGCATCACAATGGAAGAGACCCAGTACTTC. This codes for CASSITMEETQYF.

This clonotype appeared a single time. The rearrangement uses TRBV7-2 and TRBJ1-5; TRBD1 agrees at 9 bases. In germline, CDR1 is SGHTA, CDR2 FQGNSA. The CDR3 loop spans 15 amino acids. Losses at the gene ends were 4 bases for V and 5 bases for J; bases not matched to a gene: 6. The CDR3 reads CASSSGTGRDQPQHF. CDR3 nucleotides: TGTGCCAGCAGCTCCGGGACAGGGCGAGATCAGCCCCAGCATTTT. The full variable domain, with the rest looked up from reference TRBV7-2 and TRBJ1-5, is GAGVSQSPSNKVTEKGKDVELRCDPISGHTALYWYRQSLGQGLEFLIYFQGNSAPDKSGLPSDRFSAERTGGSVSTLTIQRTQQEDSAVYLCASSSGTGRDQPQHFGDGTRLSIL.

The chain couples TRBV4-1 to TRBJ2-2; 8 bases line up with TRBD1. The trim removed 1 base at V and 6 bases at J, leaving 4 bases unmatched. CDR3 size: 15 residues. The germline V gene has CDR1 MGHRA and CDR2 YSYEKL. The chain's CDR3 is CASSQVDRVAGELFF. CDR3 nucleotide sequence: TGCGCCAGCAGCCAAGTGGACAGGGTCGCCGGGGAGCTGTTTTTT.

The V and J genes are TRBV11-2 and TRBJ1-1; D gene unclear. The CDR3 consists of 14 residues. V was trimmed by 4 bases and J by 3 bases, leaving 12 bases between them. Germline V gene lookup returns CDR1 SGHAT and CDR2 FQNNGV. The CDR3 protein is CASSSFAADTEAFF. The CDR3, as DNA: TGTGCCAGCAGCTCGTTCGCGGCGGACACTGAAGCTTTCTTT.

This clonotype was picked up a small number of times. The rearrangement uses TRBV7-2 and TRBJ2-5; 13 bases fit TRBD2. Germline V gene sequence: CDR1 SGHTA, CDR2 FQGNSA. The CDR3 loop spans 16 amino acids. Trimming cost V 1 base and J 7 bases; bases outside gene matches: 6. CDR3 amino acids: CASSLVWTSGGGTQYF. CDR3 nucleotides: TGTGCCAGCAGCTTAGTTTGGACTAGCGGGGGTGGGACCCAGTACTTC.

The table lists this clonotype with many counts. A junction end diverges from the germline sequence, so it may reflect a read error. The V and J genes are TRBV29-1 and TRBJ1-2, with a weak D call TRBD1 (6 bases). The CDR3 length is 9 residues. Per germline, CDR1 SQVTM and CDR2 ANQGSEA. CDR3 sequence: CSVDGQPLF. The CDR3 bases are TGCAGCGTTGACGGACAGCCTCTCTTC.

This chain joins TRBV24-1 and TRBJ1-4; TRBD1 is a possible D gene (5 bases). V lost 4 bases, J lost 3 bases, and 11 bases lay in between. Per germline, CDR1 KGHDR and CDR2 SFDVKD. The CDR3 sequence is 15 residues long. The CDR3 DNA sequence: TGTGCCACCAGTGACAAGACGGGGGCTAATGAAAAACTGTTTTTT. Translation: CATSDKTGANEKLFF.

The V gene is TRBV30, the J gene TRBJ1-2; D uncertain. Per the germline V gene, CDR1 is GTSNPN and CDR2 is SVGIG (reference sequence). This CDR3 spans 11 amino acids. The V end was cut by 4 bases, the J end by 4 bases, with 7 bases between. The DNA of the CDR3 is TGTGCCTGGACGGGGTCCTATGGCTACACCTTC. This encodes CAWTGSYGYTF.

This rearrangement joins TRBV7-9 to TRBJ2-3, with TRBD1 identical over 12 bases. Trimming at V came to 4 bases and at J to 3 bases, leaving 2 bases not matched to a gene. Germline V gene lookup returns CDR1 SEHNR and CDR2 FQNEAQ (reference sequence). The CDR3 is made up of 15 amino acids. This CDR3 reads CASSWDRGLTDTQYF. DNA for the CDR3: TGTGCCAGCAGCTGGGACAGGGGGCTGACAGATACGCAGTATTTT.

There are a few counts of this clonotype. The CDR3, as DNA: TGTGCCAGCAGCTCCTGGGCGCCGTCGGGCGATACGCAGTATTTT. Translating gives CASSSWAPSGDTQYF. The gene calls are TRBV7-9 and TRBJ2-3; D call uncertain. V lost 4 bases and J 6 bases, leaving 17 bases between the germline ends. CDR1 and CDR2 from the germline V gene are SEHNR and FQNEAQ (reference sequence). The length of the CDR3 is 15 residues.

This clonotype was recorded many times. This chain joins TRBV7-6 and TRBJ2-3; 14 nucleotides align to TRBD2. Per germline, CDR1 SGHVS and CDR2 FNYEAQ. V was clipped by 5 bases and J by 7 bases; unmatched bases: 8. The CDR3 runs to 16 residues. The CDR3 nucleotides read TGTGCCAGCAGCCCCGGGACTAGCGGGGGCCCCAATACGCAGTATTTT. Amino acids: CASSPGTSGGPNTQYF.